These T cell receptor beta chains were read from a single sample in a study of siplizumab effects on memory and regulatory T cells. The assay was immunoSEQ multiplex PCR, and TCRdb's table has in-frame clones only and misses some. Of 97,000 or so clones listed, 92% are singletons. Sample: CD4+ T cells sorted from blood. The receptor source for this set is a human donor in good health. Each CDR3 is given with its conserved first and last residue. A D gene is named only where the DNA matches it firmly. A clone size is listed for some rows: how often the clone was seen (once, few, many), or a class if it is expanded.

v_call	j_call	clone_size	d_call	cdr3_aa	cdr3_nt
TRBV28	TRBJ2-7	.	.	CASSLSQPHYEQYF	TGTGCCAGCAGTTTATCCCAGCCCCACTACGAGCAGTACTTC
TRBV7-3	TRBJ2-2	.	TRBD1	CASSLTGGSTGELFF	TGTGCCAGCAGCTTGACAGGGGGGAGCACCGGGGAGCTGTTTTTT
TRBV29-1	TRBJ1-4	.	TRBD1	CSVVTGGGEKLFF	TGCAGCGTGGTGACAGGGGGTGGTGAAAAACTGTTTTTT
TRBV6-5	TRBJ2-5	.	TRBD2	CASSYSNLAGETQYF	TGTGCCAGCAGTTACTCGAACCTAGCGGGGGAGACCCAGTACTTC
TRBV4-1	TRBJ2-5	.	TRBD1	CASRFVDRAKETQYF	TGCGCCAGCAGGTTTGTGGACAGGGCTAAAGAGACCCAGTACTTC
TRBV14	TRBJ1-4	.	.	CASSQFVSFNEKLFF	TGTGCCAGCAGCCAATTTGTCAGCTTTAATGAAAAACTGTTTTTT
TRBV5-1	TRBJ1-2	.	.	CASSVKGTFGYTF	TGCGCCAGCAGCGTGAAGGGGACTTTTGGCTACACCTTC
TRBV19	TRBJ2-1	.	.	CASSIWWGDNEQFF	TGTGCCAGTAGTATATGGTGGGGGGACAATGAGCAGTTCTTC
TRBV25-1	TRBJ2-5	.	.	CASRWGAGETQYF	TGTGCCAGCCGCTGGGGGGCCGGAGAGACCCAGTACTTC
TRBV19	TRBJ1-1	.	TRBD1	CASSRGTGGMNTEAFF	TGTGCCAGTAGTAGGGGGACAGGGGGCATGAACACTGAAGCTTTCTTT
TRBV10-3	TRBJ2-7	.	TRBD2	CAISVETSGSYEQYF	TGTGCCATCAGTGTCGAGACTAGCGGGAGCTACGAGCAGTACTTC
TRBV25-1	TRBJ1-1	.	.	CASSEFKGVNTEAFF	TGTGCCAGCAGTGAATTTAAGGGGGTGAACACTGAAGCTTTCTTT
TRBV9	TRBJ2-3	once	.	CASSVWAGGTDTQYF	TGTGCCAGCAGCGTTTGGGCAGGGGGCACAGATACGCAGTATTTT
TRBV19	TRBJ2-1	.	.	CASSTSRSNEQFF	TGTGCCAGTAGTACATCTCGATCCAATGAGCAGTTCTTC
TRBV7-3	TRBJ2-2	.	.	CASSPNPNTGELFF	TGTGCCAGCAGCCCAAACCCGAACACCGGGGAGCTGTTTTTT
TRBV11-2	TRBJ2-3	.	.	CASGASTDTQYF	TGTGCCAGCGGGGCCAGCACAGATACGCAGTATTTT
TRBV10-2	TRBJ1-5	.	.	CASSEGQSLFLSNQPQHF	TGCGCCAGCAGTGAGGGACAGTCCCTTTTTTTGAGTAATCAGCCCCAGCATTTT
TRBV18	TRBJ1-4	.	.	CASSYYDPLEGKLFF	TGTGCCAGCTCATACTACGACCCCCTGGAGGGAAAACTGTTTTTT
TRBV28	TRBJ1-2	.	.	CASISPPYGYTF	TGTGCCAGCATATCGCCTCCCTATGGCTACACCTTC
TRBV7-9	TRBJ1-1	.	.	CASTLGGDFSEAFF	TGTGCCAGCACACTAGGAGGGGACTTCTCTGAAGCTTTCTTT
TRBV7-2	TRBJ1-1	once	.	CASSGHRNTEAFF	TGTGCCAGCAGCGGACACCGGAACACTGAAGCTTTCTTT
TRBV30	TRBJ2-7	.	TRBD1	CAWSYGQGYEQYF	TGTGCCTGGAGCTATGGACAGGGCTACGAGCAGTACTTC
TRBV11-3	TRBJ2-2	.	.	CASSTVSGGELFF	TGTGCCAGCAGCACGGTATCTGGGGGGGAGCTGTTTTTT
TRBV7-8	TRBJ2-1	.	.	CASSTGEVGNEQFF	TGTGCCAGCAGTACGGGCGAGGTGGGAAATGAGCAGTTCTTC
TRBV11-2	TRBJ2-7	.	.	CASSPAGASGEQYF	TGTGCCAGCAGCCCCGCGGGGGCGTCGGGCGAGCAGTACTTC
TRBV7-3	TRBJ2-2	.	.	CASSLSRTGELFF	TGTGCCAGCAGCTTAAGCAGAACCGGGGAGCTGTTTTTT
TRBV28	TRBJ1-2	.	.	CASSLGQGQRGYTF	TGTGCCAGCAGTTTGGGTCAGGGGCAAAGGGGCTACACCTTC
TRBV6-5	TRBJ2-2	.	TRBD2	CASSQAGGPGGELFF	TGTGCCAGCAGCCAAGCGGGAGGGCCTGGCGGGGAGCTGTTTTTT
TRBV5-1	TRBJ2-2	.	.	CASMEGANTGELFF	TGCGCCAGCATGGAGGGGGCGAACACCGGGGAGCTGTTTTTT
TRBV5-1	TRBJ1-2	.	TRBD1	CASARDSYGYTF	TGCGCCTCTGCACGGGACAGCTATGGCTACACCTTC
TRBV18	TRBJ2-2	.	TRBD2	CASPGLAGNTGELFF	TGTGCCAGCCCGGGACTAGCGGGAAACACCGGGGAGCTGTTTTTT
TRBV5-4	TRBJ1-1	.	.	CASSSGSNTEAFF	TGTGCCAGCAGCTCAGGGAGCAACACTGAAGCTTTCTTT
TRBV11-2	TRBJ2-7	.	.	CASSYGGIPVQQYF	TGTGCCAGCAGCTATGGGGGGATCCCCGTGCAGCAGTACTTC
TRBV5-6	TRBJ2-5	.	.	CASSLRGETQYF	TGTGCCAGCAGCTTGAGGGGGGAGACCCAGTACTTC
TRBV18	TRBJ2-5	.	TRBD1	CASSPLGQGGTQYF	TGTGCCAGCTCACCACTCGGACAGGGAGGGACCCAGTACTTC
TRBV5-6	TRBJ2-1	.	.	CASSQLNEQFF	TGTGCCAGCAGCCAATTGAATGAGCAGTTCTTC
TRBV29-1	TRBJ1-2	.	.	CSVADLGGGYTF	TGCAGCGTTGCCGACCTGGGGGGTGGCTACACCTTC